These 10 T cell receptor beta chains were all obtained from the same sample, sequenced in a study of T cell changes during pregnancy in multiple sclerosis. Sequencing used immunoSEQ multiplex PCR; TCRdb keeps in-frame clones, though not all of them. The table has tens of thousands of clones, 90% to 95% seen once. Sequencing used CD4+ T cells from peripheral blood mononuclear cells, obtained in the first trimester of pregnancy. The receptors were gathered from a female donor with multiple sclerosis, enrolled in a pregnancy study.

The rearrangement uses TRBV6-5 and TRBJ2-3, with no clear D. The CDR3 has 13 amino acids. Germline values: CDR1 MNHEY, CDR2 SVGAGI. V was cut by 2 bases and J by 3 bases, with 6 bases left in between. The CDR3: CASSYVRTDTQYF. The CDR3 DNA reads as TGTGCCAGCAGTTACGTCCGGACAGATACGCAGTATTTT.

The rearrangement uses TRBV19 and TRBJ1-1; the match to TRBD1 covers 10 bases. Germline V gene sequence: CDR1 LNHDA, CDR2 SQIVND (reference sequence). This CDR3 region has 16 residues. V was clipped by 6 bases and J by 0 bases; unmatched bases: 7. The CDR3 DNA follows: TGTGCCAGTAGGAGGGGGGACAGGGGCATGAACACTGAAGCTTTCTTT. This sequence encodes CASRRGDRGMNTEAFF.

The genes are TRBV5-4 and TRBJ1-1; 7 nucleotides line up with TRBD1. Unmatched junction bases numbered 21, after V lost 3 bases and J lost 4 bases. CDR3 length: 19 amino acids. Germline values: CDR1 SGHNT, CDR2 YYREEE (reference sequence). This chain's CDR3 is CASSSGAALGGGQFTEAFF. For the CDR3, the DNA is TGTGCCAGCAGCTCGGGGGCGGCCTTGGGTGGGGGACAGTTCACTGAAGCTTTCTTT.

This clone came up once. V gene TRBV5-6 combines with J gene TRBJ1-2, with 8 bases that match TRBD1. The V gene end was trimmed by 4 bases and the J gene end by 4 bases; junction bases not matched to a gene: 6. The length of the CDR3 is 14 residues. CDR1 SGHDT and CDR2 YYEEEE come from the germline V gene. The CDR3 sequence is CASSPDRDSYGYTF. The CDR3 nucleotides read TGTGCCAGCAGCCCGGACAGGGACTCCTATGGCTACACCTTC.

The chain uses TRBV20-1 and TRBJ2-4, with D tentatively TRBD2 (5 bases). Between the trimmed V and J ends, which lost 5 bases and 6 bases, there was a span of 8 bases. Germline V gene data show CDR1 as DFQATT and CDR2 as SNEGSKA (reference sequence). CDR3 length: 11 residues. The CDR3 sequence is CSAGSGNIQYF. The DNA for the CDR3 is TGCAGTGCTGGGAGTGGAAACATTCAGTACTTC.

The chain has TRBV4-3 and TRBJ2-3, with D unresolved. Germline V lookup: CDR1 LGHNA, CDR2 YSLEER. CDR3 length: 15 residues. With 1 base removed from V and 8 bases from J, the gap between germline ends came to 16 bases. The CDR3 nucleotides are TGCGCCAGCAGCCAAGTCCCGACTCTACGAGGTACGCAGTATTTT. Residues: CASSQVPTLRGTQYF.

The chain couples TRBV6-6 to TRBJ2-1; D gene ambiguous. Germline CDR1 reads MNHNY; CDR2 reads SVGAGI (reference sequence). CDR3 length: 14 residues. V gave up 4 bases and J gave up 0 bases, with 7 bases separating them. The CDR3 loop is CASSSLSSYNEQFF. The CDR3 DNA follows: TGTGCCAGCAGTTCCCTAAGCTCCTACAATGAGCAGTTCTTC.

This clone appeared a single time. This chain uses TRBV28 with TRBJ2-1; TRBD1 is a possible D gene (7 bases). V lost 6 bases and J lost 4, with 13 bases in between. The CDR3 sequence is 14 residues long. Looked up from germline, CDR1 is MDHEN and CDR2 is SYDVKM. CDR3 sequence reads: CASSRGTVYNEQFF. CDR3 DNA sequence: TGTGCCAGCAGCCGCGGGACAGTGTACAATGAGCAGTTCTTC.

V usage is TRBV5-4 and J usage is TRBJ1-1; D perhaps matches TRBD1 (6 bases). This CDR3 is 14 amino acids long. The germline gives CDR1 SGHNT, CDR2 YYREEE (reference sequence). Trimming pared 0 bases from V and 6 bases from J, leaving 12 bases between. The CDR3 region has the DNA TGTGCCAGCAGCTTGGGACAGGTGGGACCTGAAGCTTTCTTT. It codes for CASSLGQVGPEAFF.

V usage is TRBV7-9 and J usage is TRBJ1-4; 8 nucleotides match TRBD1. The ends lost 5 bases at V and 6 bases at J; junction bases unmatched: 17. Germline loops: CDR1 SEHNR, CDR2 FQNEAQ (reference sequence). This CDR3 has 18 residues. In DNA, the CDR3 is TGTGCCAGCAGCCGCCCGGCGGAGGGGAGGACAGGGTATGAAAAACTGTTTTTT. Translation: CASSRPAEGRTGYEKLFF.